Shown below are 16 T cell receptor beta chains from a single sample sequenced in a study of radiotherapy plus CTLA-4 blockade in lung cancer. TCRdb's table, derived via immunoSEQ multiplex PCR, lists solely in-frame clones and lacks some. Altogether roughly 54,000 clones are present, almost 85% being singletons, with the ten largest covering 4% to 5%. The material sequenced was peripheral blood, taken from a patient treated with radiotherapy plus ipilimumab. The receptor set was obtained from a human donor with non-small cell lung cancer whose response to radiotherapy plus ipilimumab could not be evaluated.

The V gene is TRBV19, the J gene TRBJ1-1, with D possibly being TRBD1 (5 bases). Germline V gives CDR1 LNHDA, CDR2 SQIVND (reference sequence). The CDR3 loop spans 13 amino acids. Trimming pared 3 bases from V and 5 bases from J, leaving 10 bases between. The CDR3 nucleotides are TGTGCCAGTAGTATTCAGGGTAGGACTGAAGCTTTCTTT. Translated, it gives CASSIQGRTEAFF.

The chain carries TRBV2 and TRBJ1-4; TRBD1 matches 7 bases. Germline CDR1 is SNHLY and CDR2 is FYNNEI. Losses at the gene ends were 1 base for V and 8 bases for J; bases not matched to a gene: 10. The CDR3 totals 16 residues. The CDR3 DNA follows: TGTGCCAGCAGTGAAGAGGGGGCGGGAAAGGTCGAAAAACTGTTTTTT. It yields the protein CASSEEGAGKVEKLFF.

J is TRBJ1-1 and V is TRBV27; D gene uncertain. Trimming stripped 7 bases from V and 1 base from J, with 16 bases between. Per germline, CDR1 MNHEY and CDR2 SMNVEV (reference sequence). The CDR3 extends over 15 amino acids. The CDR3 DNA follows: TGTGCCAGCACCTCGAGGTGGAGTCCGAACACTGAAGCTTTCTTT. Protein sequence: CASTSRWSPNTEAFF.

The V call is TRBV28, the J call TRBJ1-1, with D perhaps TRBD1 (6 bases). The V gene's germline CDR1 is MDHEN and CDR2 SYDVKM. V was cut by 5 bases and J by 5 bases, with 18 bases left in between. The CDR3 runs 15 residues. CDR3: CASSPGLGRGTEAFF. The CDR3 DNA reads as TGTGCCAGCAGTCCCGGACTGGGGAGGGGGACTGAAGCTTTCTTT.

The genes are TRBV11-2 and TRBJ2-7; maybe TRBD2 (6 bases). CDR1 is SGHAT, CDR2 FQNNGV, per germline. V dropped 2 bases and J dropped 6 bases, with 17 bases sitting between them. The CDR3 runs to 15 residues. CDR3 protein: CASSLPGAIRSEQYF. Written as DNA, the CDR3 is TGTGCCAGCAGCTTACCGGGAGCAATTCGCAGCGAGCAGTACTTC. Drawing the rest from reference TRBV11-2 and TRBJ2-7, the complete variable domain is EAGVAQSPRYKIIEKRQSVAFWCNPISGHATLYWYQQILGQGPKLLIQFQNNGVVDDSQLPKDRFSAERLKGVDSTLKIQPAKLEDSAVYLCASSLPGAIRSEQYFGPGTRLTVT.

The V gene is TRBV18, the J gene TRBJ1-1; TRBD1 aligns across 9 bases. The germline V gene encodes CDR1 KGHSH and CDR2 LQKENI. This CDR3 is 13 amino acids long. V gave up 3 bases and J gave up 8 bases; unmatched junction bases: 4. CDR3: CASSPQTGGEAFF. The CDR3 DNA reads TGTGCCAGCTCACCCCAGACAGGGGGGGAAGCTTTCTTT.

This chain uses TRBV6-4 with TRBJ2-1; TRBD1 matches 9 bases. Germline assignment: CDR1 MRHNA and CDR2 SNTAGT. J lost 6 bases, V lost 7 bases, and 7 bases had no gene match. The CDR3 contains 14 residues. The CDR3 bases are TGTGCCAGCACCCCCACAGGGGGCGGCAATGAGCAGTTCTTC. Amino acid sequence: CASTPTGGGNEQFF.

This clone was counted once. The genes are TRBV7-9 and TRBJ2-6, with TRBD2 as a possible D gene (5 bases). Looked up from germline, CDR1 is SEHNR and CDR2 is FQNEAQ (reference sequence). Trimming pared 1 base from V and 2 bases from J, leaving 15 bases between. This CDR3 has 18 amino acids. This CDR3 is CASSLGLYGGPGANVLTF. The CDR3 DNA follows: TGTGCCAGCAGCTTAGGACTATACGGCGGGCCTGGGGCCAACGTCCTGACTTTC.

The V and J genes are TRBV2 and TRBJ1-5; D perhaps matches TRBD1 (6 bases). CDR1 and CDR2 (germline): SNHLY, FYNNEI. There are 19 residues in the CDR3. The V end lost 4 bases, the J end lost 6 bases, and 28 bases lay between the germline ends. CDR3 sequence: CASSGNPSHTDSVGQPQHF. The CDR3 nucleotides are TGTGCCAGCAGTGGAAATCCAAGTCACACGGACAGTGTGGGTCAGCCCCAGCATTTT.

This chain uses TRBV6-6 with TRBJ1-2, with D perhaps matching TRBD1 (5 bases). This CDR3 region has 14 residues. V was pared by 6 bases and J by 4 bases, with 15 bases between. The germline V gene encodes CDR1 MNHNY and CDR2 SVGAGI (reference sequence). The CDR3 DNA is TGTGCCAGCAGCCCGGCGGGGACGGGCTATGGCTACACCTTC. Protein product: CASSPAGTGYGYTF.

The genes are TRBV28 and TRBJ1-5, with 10 bases that match TRBD1. J was trimmed by 5 bases and V by 10 bases; bases with no gene match: 8. The CDR3 totals 14 residues. CDR1 and CDR2 from the germline V gene are MDHEN and SYDVKM. The CDR3 DNA sequence: TGTGCCATCGATAGACAGGGGGCTCATCAGCCCCAGCATTTT. This codes for CAIDRQGAHQPQHF. The full variable domain, in which reference TRBV28 and TRBJ1-5 provide the parts outside the CDR3, is DVKVTQSSRYLVKRTGEKVFLECVQDMDHENMFWYRQDPGLGLRLIYFSYDVKMKEKGDIPEGYSVSREKKERFSLILESASTNQTSMYLCAIDRQGAHQPQHFGDGTRLSIL.

In DNA form, the CDR3 reads TGTGCCAGTAGAGGAGGACAGGGTCGTAATGAGCAGTTCTTC. The encoded protein is CASRGGQGRNEQFF. The chain couples TRBV19 to TRBJ2-1, with TRBD1 matching 8 bases. CDR1 is LNHDA and CDR2 is SQIVND in the germline V gene (reference sequence). V lost 6 bases and J lost 7; bases outside the gene matches: 8. The CDR3 contains 14 residues.

The chain joins TRBV4-1 to TRBJ2-1, with D tentatively TRBD2 (5 bases). The CDR3 length is 15 residues. Germline assignment: CDR1 MGHRA and CDR2 YSYEKL. V lost 0 bases to trimming and J lost 4 bases, with 10 bases between them. The CDR3 nucleotides read TGCGCCAGCAGCCAAGATGTCGGGGAGTACAATGAGCAGTTCTTC. Its translation is CASSQDVGEYNEQFF.

This sequence joins TRBV4-3 and TRBJ2-5, with 8 bases matching TRBD2. The junction had 8 bases not matched to a gene; V was cut back by 3 bases and J by 5 bases. The CDR3 consists of 15 residues. The germline V gene encodes CDR1 LGHNA and CDR2 YSLEER. In nucleotides, the CDR3 is TGCGCCAGCAGCCATGAAGGTGGCGGGAGGGAGACCCAGTACTTC. This codes for CASSHEGGGRETQYF.

Only a few counts were recorded for this clone. This chain connects TRBV6-6 to TRBJ1-5; D is unresolved. With 2 bases removed from V and 2 bases from J, the gap between germline ends came to 7 bases. Germline CDR1 and CDR2: MNHNY and SVGAGI (reference sequence). This CDR3 is built from 14 residues. CDR3 region: CASSYRGGNQPQHF. The CDR3 bases are TGTGCCAGCAGTTACCGCGGGGGCAATCAGCCCCAGCATTTT.

The chain recombines TRBV7-3 with TRBJ2-1; D is unresolved. The V gene's germline CDR1 is SGHTA and CDR2 FQGTGA. Trimming pared 5 bases from V and 0 bases from J, leaving 11 bases between. The CDR3 runs 15 residues. CDR3 residues: CASSPTASSYNEQFF. CDR3 DNA: TGTGCCAGCAGCCCTACTGCAAGCTCCTACAATGAGCAGTTCTTC. The complete variable domain, with remaining parts taken from reference TRBV7-3 and TRBJ2-1, reads GAGVSQTPSNKVTEKGKYVELRCDPISGHTALYWYRQSLGQGPEFLIYFQGTGAADDSGLPNDRFFAVRPEGSVSTLKIQRTERGDSAVYLCASSPTASSYNEQFFGPGTRLTVL.